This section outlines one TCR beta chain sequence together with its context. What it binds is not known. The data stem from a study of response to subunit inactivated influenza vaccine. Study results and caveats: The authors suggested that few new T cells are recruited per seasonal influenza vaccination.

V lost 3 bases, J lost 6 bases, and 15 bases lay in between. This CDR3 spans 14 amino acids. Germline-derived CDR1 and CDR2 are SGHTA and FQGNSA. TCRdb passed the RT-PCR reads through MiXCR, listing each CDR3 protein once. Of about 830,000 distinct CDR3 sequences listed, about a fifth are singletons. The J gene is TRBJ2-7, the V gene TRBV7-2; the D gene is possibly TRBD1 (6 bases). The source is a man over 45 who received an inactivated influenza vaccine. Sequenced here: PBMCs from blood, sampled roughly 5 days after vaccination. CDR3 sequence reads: CASSFLAGEGEQYF. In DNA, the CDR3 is TGTGCCAGCAGCTTCCTCGCAGGGGAAGGCGAGCAGTACTTC.